Included here is one T cell receptor beta chain sequence, with context. Its matching antigen is unknown. Germline CDR1 and CDR2: SGHNT and YENEEA. This CDR3 has 13 residues. Trimming took 6 bases from V and 7 from J; bases not matched to a gene: 3. This sample is drawn from a study of persistence of HIV-infected CD4 T cells. Whole-study context: Suppressive ART had lasted a median of approximately 8 years.

The immunoSEQ assay was version 4, run in survey mode. This table comes from immunoSEQ multiplex PCR, and its TCRdb copy is limited to in-frame clones, with some not included. The sample has approximately 46,000 clones; about 87% are singletons. Anti-CD3/anti-CD28 beads served as a nonspecific positive control stimulus. Responding CD4+ T cells were sorted by upregulation of both CD40 ligand and CD69. Sequenced here: CD4+ T cells sorted from PBMCs after 18-hour stimulation, sampled from a patient who received antiretroviral therapy. The receptor was isolated from an adult woman with HIV who was CMV-seropositive. The V call is TRBV11-3, the J call TRBJ1-6, with TRBD1 matching 7 bases. The CDR3 sequence is CASRSGGNSPLHF. For the CDR3, the DNA is TGTGCCAGCAGATCAGGGGGAAATTCACCCCTCCACTTT.